These 8 T cell receptor beta chains were sequenced from one sample in a study of blood T cell repertoires in COVID-19. Using immunoSEQ multiplex PCR, the repertoire was profiled, and TCRdb retains in-frame clones only, with some absent. Here the sample spans 200,000 to 250,000 clones, over 70% being singletons. The sequenced sample was peripheral blood. The receptor set was obtained from a woman aged 70 to 79 with acute or convalescent COVID-19.

V and J are TRBV6-1 and TRBJ2-7, with D perhaps matching TRBD2 (6 bases). The V gene lost 2 bases and the J gene lost 0 bases, with 11 bases spanning the gap. The CDR3 covers 15 residues. Germline V gene data show CDR1 as MNHNS and CDR2 as SASEGT. DNA for the CDR3: TGTGCCAGCAGTGAACCGGGACTTAGCTCCTACGAGCAGTACGTC. It specifies CASSEPGLSSYEQYV.

CDR3 protein: CASSEQGHGYTF. The CDR3 region has the DNA TGTGCCAGCAGTGAACAGGGGCATGGCTACACCTTC. The chain carries TRBV2 and TRBJ1-2; TRBD1 might be the D (6 bases). The CDR3 is 12 residues long. Trimming stripped 2 bases from V and 6 bases from J, with 7 bases between. Germline loops: CDR1 SNHLY, CDR2 FYNNEI.

This chain joins TRBV3-1 (or the pseudogene TRBV3-2) and TRBJ1-5; D unclear. The CDR3 totals 16 residues. CDR1 LGHDT and CDR2 YNNKEL come from the germline V gene (reference sequence). Trimming stripped 0 bases from V and 4 bases from J, with 13 bases between. CDR3 amino acids: CASSQDGGVGNQPQHF. The CDR3 nucleotides read TGTGCCAGCAGCCAAGACGGCGGGGTCGGGAATCAGCCCCAGCATTTT.

This chain uses TRBV24-1 with TRBJ2-1; D is ambiguous. Germline lookup yields CDR1 KGHDR and CDR2 SFDVKD. V was trimmed by 0 bases and J by 4 bases, leaving 9 bases between them. This CDR3 comprises 15 residues. CDR3 DNA: TGTGCCACCAGTGATTTGGGAGCACAATACAATGAGCAGTTCTTC. Its translation is CATSDLGAQYNEQFF.

The rearrangement joins TRBV7-9 to TRBJ1-3; a possible D gene is TRBD1 (5 bases). Germline loops: CDR1 SEHNR, CDR2 FQNEAQ (reference sequence). The ends were cut back, 5 bases at V and 0 bases at J, with 20 bases in the middle. The CDR3 length is 18 residues. The CDR3 nucleotides read TGTGCCAGCAGCGCTTGGCCTCTCGGGGGACGCTCTGGAAACACCATATATTTT. Protein: CASSAWPLGGRSGNTIYF.

This rearrangement joins TRBV6-5 to TRBJ1-2; 10 nucleotides line up with TRBD1. V lost 2 bases and J lost 8; bases outside the gene matches: 8. Per germline, CDR1 MNHEY and CDR2 SVGAGI. The CDR3 extends over 15 amino acids. Here the CDR3 reads CASSYGTGVTKGYTF. In DNA, the CDR3 is TGTGCCAGCAGTTACGGGACAGGGGTCACAAAGGGCTACACCTTC.

The rearrangement joins TRBV28 to TRBJ2-7; D gene uncertain. CDR1 is MDHEN and CDR2 is SYDVKM in the germline V gene. The V gene lost 4 bases and the J gene lost 7 bases, with 14 bases spanning the gap. The CDR3 sequence is 13 residues long. DNA for the CDR3: TGTGCCAGCAGTTCTACCGATCCTAGGGAGCAGTACGTC. Amino acids: CASSSTDPREQYV.

This clone was observed a handful of times. The V and J genes are TRBV12-3 or TRBV12-4 and TRBJ1-4, with D possibly matching TRBD1 (5 bases). There are 12 residues in the CDR3. The ends were cut back, 5 bases at V and 5 bases at J, with 6 bases in the middle. The CDR3 loop is CASSRGNEKLFF. CDR3 coding DNA: TGTGCCAGCAGTAGGGGCAATGAAAAACTGTTTTTT.